The 26 T cell receptor beta chains presented below share a single source sample, sequenced in a study of T cells in women clearing cervical HPV infection. TCRdb keeps only in-frame clones here, not all; method: immunoSEQ multiplex PCR. Its table lists around 44,000 clones. The sequenced sample was blood buffy coat. These receptors were collected from a woman between 18 and 70 years old with a cervical HPV16 infection that either progressed to CIN3+ or cleared (not recorded which).

Of note for this clone: The read finishes 3 residues shy of the CDR3 end, and the germline J gene is used to complete it. This sequence joins TRBV4-2 and TRBJ2-1; 15 nucleotides agree with TRBD2. Germline V gene lookup returns CDR1 LGHNA and CDR2 YNFKEQ. V shed 4 bases, J shed 4 bases, and the junction held 5 bases outside the gene matches. The CDR3 sequence is 17 residues long. The sequenced part of the CDR3 DNA is TGTGCCAGCAGCCCTAGGACTAGCGGGGGGGTTTACAATGAG. The encoded protein is CASSPRTSGGVYNE. The whole CDR3 is CASSPRTSGGVYNEQFF.

Details on this clone: The read finishes 3 residues shy of the CDR3 end, and the germline J gene is used to complete it. The chain links TRBV20-1 to TRBJ2-7, with D maybe TRBD2 (6 bases). Germline CDR1 reads DFQATT; CDR2 reads SNEGSKA (reference sequence). Between the trimmed V and J ends, which lost 5 bases and 0 bases, there was a span of 14 bases. CDR3 length: 14 residues. CDR3 DNA, as far as it was read: TGCAGTGCTGGCGGGGCTAGCGACTCCTACGAG. Its protein product is CSAGGASDSYE. In full, the CDR3 is CSAGGASDSYEQYF.

A remark on this clone: The sequence runs out 3 residues before the end of the CDR3; the remainder is reconstructed from the germline J gene. V gene TRBV27 combines with J gene TRBJ1-5; TRBD1 agrees at 8 bases. The CDR3 totals 15 residues. Germline-derived CDR1 and CDR2 are MNHEY and SMNVEV (reference sequence). V lost 2 bases and J lost 5; bases outside the gene matches: 5. CDR3: CASSLQGAGDQPQHF. The DNA read from the CDR3 is TGTGCCAGCAGTTTACAGGGGGCGGGGGATCAGCCC.

Comment on this clone: The CDR3 is cut off 3 residues early in the read; its end comes from the germline J gene. The chain links TRBV2 to TRBJ2-3; 9 nucleotides match TRBD1. V lost 3 bases to trimming and J lost 1 base; unmatched junction nucleotides: 2. The CDR3 totals 15 residues. CDR1 and CDR2 from the germline V gene are SNHLY and FYNNEI. The DNA read from the CDR3 is TGTGCCAGCAGTGACCGGACAGGGGGCACAGATACG. This encodes CASSDRTGGTDT. The CDR3 reads in full as CASSDRTGGTDTQYF.

Details on this clone: From the germline J gene comes the end of the CDR3, since the read stops 3 residues before it. V and J are TRBV10-3 and TRBJ2-7; 9 bases line up with TRBD2. Per the germline V gene, CDR1 is ENHRY and CDR2 is SYGVKD. V lost 3 bases and J lost 2; bases outside the gene matches: 5. This CDR3 region has 15 residues. The CDR3 sequence is CAISDPAGGPYEQYF. The sequenced part of the CDR3 DNA is TGTGCCATCAGTGATCCGGCGGGAGGGCCCTACGAG.

About this clone itself: The observed sequence ends 3 residues before the CDR3 terminus, with the missing tail filled in from the germline J gene. V is TRBV19 and J is TRBJ2-7; D unresolved. V was pared by 9 bases and J by 5 bases, with 17 bases between. CDR1 and CDR2 from the germline V gene are LNHDA and SQIVND (reference sequence). The CDR3 is 13 amino acids. The sequenced CDR3 bases are TGTGCCAGATTCAATTCACATGAGGACGAG. Protein product: CARFNSHEDE. The CDR3 reads in full as CARFNSHEDEQYF.

Regarding this clone: The read ends 3 residues before the CDR3 terminus; that terminus is restored from the germline J gene. This chain connects TRBV12-3 or TRBV12-4 to TRBJ2-3, with 9 positions matching TRBD2. J was trimmed by 0 bases and V by 6 bases; bases with no gene match: 4. CDR3 length: 15 amino acids. CDR3 DNA (partial): TGTGCCAGCAGGATAGCGGGGGATAGCACAGATACG. This encodes CASRIAGDSTDT. The complete CDR3 protein is CASRIAGDSTDTQYF.

With respect to this clone: The CDR3 goes on 3 residues after the read ends, and that part is filled in from the germline J gene. The chain is built from TRBV29-1 and TRBJ2-1, with 10 bases lining up with TRBD1. Germline lookup yields CDR1 SQVTM and CDR2 ANQGSEA. The CDR3 contains 14 residues. V lost 4 bases to trimming and J lost 6 bases; unmatched junction nucleotides: 6. This chain's CDR3 is CSVVGTGVSNEQFF. The sequenced CDR3 bases are TGCAGCGTTGTCGGGACAGGGGTAAGCAATGAG.

As regards this clone: The read comes to an end 3 residues before the CDR3 does, leaving the germline J gene to fill in the end. The chain links TRBV20-1 to TRBJ2-5; 7 bases align to TRBD2. The CDR3 has 13 amino acids. From germline, CDR1 is DFQATT and CDR2 SNEGSKA (reference sequence). V lost 3 bases and J lost 5; bases outside the gene matches: 6. The CDR3 bases that were read are TGCAGTGCTAGCCAGCGGGGTCGGGAGACC. Translated: CSASQRGRET. The whole CDR3 protein reads CSASQRGRETQYF.

Details on this clone: The missing CDR3 end, 3 residues past where the read stops, is filled in from the germline J gene. V usage is TRBV29-1 and J usage is TRBJ2-7; 8 nucleotides align to TRBD2. V lost 6 bases to trimming and J lost 5 bases; unmatched junction nucleotides: 9. CDR3 length: 13 amino acids. Germline assignment: CDR1 SQVTM and CDR2 ANQGSEA. Partial CDR3 DNA: TGCAGCGTCCACGGGGGGGCGGGGAACGAG. This gives the protein CSVHGGAGNE. The entire CDR3 sequence reads CSVHGGAGNEQYF.

Comment on this clone: The CDR3 end falls 3 residues outside the read, so it is completed with the germline J gene. This chain connects TRBV29-1 to TRBJ1-3, with 11 bases lining up with TRBD1. The CDR3 is 16 residues long. Trimming removed 4 bases from V and 0 bases from J; junction bases left unmatched: 5. CDR1 SQVTM and CDR2 ANQGSEA come from the germline V gene. Partial CDR3 DNA: TGCAGCGTTGGGTTTGGGACAGGGGGCTCTGGAAACACC. Its protein product is CSVGFGTGGSGNT. The entire CDR3 protein is CSVGFGTGGSGNTIYF.

The CDR3 region is CASSIDAGGPLGEQFF. CDR3 DNA, as far as it was read: TGTGCCAGTAGTATAGACGCGGGAGGGCCTCTCGGTGAG. V usage is TRBV19 and J usage is TRBJ2-1; 9 bases match TRBD2. The missing CDR3 end, 3 residues past where the read stops, is filled in from the germline J gene. CDR1 is LNHDA, CDR2 SQIVND, per germline (reference sequence). The trim removed 0 bases at V and 9 bases at J, leaving 9 bases unmatched. The CDR3 sequence is 16 residues long.

As regards this clone: The read ends 3 residues before the CDR3 terminus; that terminus is restored from the germline J gene. This rearrangement joins TRBV20-1 to TRBJ2-5; 12 nucleotides line up with TRBD2. This CDR3 region has 18 residues. The V gene's germline CDR1 is DFQATT and CDR2 SNEGSKA (reference sequence). V was clipped by 3 bases and J by 2 bases; unmatched bases: 13. CDR3 in amino acids: CSARRAGTSGSIQETQYF. The CDR3 DNA, read in part, is TGCAGTGCTAGGAGGGCCGGGACTAGCGGGTCTATACAAGAGACC.

On this clone itself: The observed sequence ends 3 residues before the CDR3 terminus, with the missing tail filled in from the germline J gene. The chain has TRBV7-3 and TRBJ1-1, with D unclear. The CDR3 runs 13 residues. Germline CDR1 is SGHTA and CDR2 is FQGTGA. V lost 1 base to trimming and J lost 4 bases, with 7 bases between them. The CDR3: CASSLNRGTEAFF. The DNA read from the CDR3 is TGTGCCAGCAGCTTAAATCGGGGCACTGAA.

CDR3: CASSPPRGTGVYEQYF. The DNA read from the CDR3 is TGTGCCAGCTCACCACCTCGCGGGACAGGGGTCTACGAG. The chain links TRBV18 to TRBJ2-7, with TRBD1 identical over 10 bases. The CDR3 end is not reached by the read, which stops 3 residues before it; the germline J gene fills it in. This CDR3 is built from 16 residues. Germline CDR1 KGHSH, CDR2 LQKENI. V trimming: 0 bases; J trimming: 3 bases; junction bases outside the gene matches: 5.

As for this clone: The read terminates 3 residues before the CDR3 end, so the remaining end is supplied by the germline J gene. The chain recombines TRBV7-9 with TRBJ2-3; 9 bases align to TRBD1. Germline assignment: CDR1 SEHNR and CDR2 FQNEAQ (reference sequence). The CDR3 contains 15 residues. J lost 6 bases, V lost 5 bases, and 9 bases had no gene match. CDR3 in amino acids: CASSMGTGRPDTQYF. The sequenced part of the CDR3 DNA is TGTGCCAGCAGCATGGGGACAGGGAGGCCGGATACG.

Details on this clone: The read terminates 3 residues before the CDR3 end, so the remaining end is supplied by the germline J gene. V is TRBV13 and J is TRBJ2-5; possible D gene TRBD1, 6 bases. The CDR3 contains 14 residues. The germline CDR1 and CDR2 sequences are PRHDT and FYEKMQ (reference sequence). V dropped 2 bases and J dropped 4 bases, with 11 bases sitting between them. The sequenced part of the CDR3 DNA is TGTGCCAGCAGCTTACGGACAGTGGCAGAGACC. This translates into CASSLRTVAET. The whole CDR3 protein is CASSLRTVAETQYF. Together with reference TRBV13 and TRBJ2-5, the CDR3 gives the full variable domain: AAGVIQSPRHLIKEKRETATLKCYPIPRHDTVYWYQQGPGQDPQFLISFYEKMQSDKGSIPDRFSAQQFSDYHSELNMSSLELGDSALYFCASSLRTVAETQYFGPGTRLLVL.

Points on this clone: The read terminates 3 residues before the CDR3 end, so the remaining end is supplied by the germline J gene. The gene calls are TRBV7-9 and TRBJ1-2, with a weak D call TRBD1 (6 bases). CDR1 is SEHNR and CDR2 is FQNEAQ in the germline V gene (reference sequence). The CDR3 has 14 residues. CDR3 DNA (partial): TGTGCCAGCAACCCGGACAGTATAATGGGCGGC. It specifies CASNPDSIMGG. The complete CDR3 reads CASNPDSIMGGYTF. The whole variable domain, remainder taken from reference TRBV7-9 and TRBJ1-2, is DTGVSQNPRHKITKRGQNVTFRCDPISEHNRLYWYRQTLGQGPEFLTYFQNEAQLEKSRLLSDRFSAERPKGSFSTLEIQRTEQGDSAMYLCASNPDSIMGGYTFGSGTRLTVV.

About this clone itself: The CDR3 end lies 3 residues beyond the end of the read and is filled in from the germline J gene. J is TRBJ2-7 and V is TRBV7-9; TRBD1 might be the D (5 bases). This CDR3 region has 14 residues. Germline V gene lookup returns CDR1 SEHNR and CDR2 FQNEAQ (reference sequence). With 4 bases removed from V and 0 bases from J, the gap between germline ends came to 10 bases. This CDR3 reads CASSSTGSSYEQYF. CDR3 bases read: TGTGCCAGCAGCTCAACAGGTAGCTCCTACGAG.

As for this clone: The read stops 3 residues short of the end of the CDR3; the missing end is completed from the germline J gene. V is TRBV7-9 and J is TRBJ2-1; a possible D gene is TRBD2 (5 bases). CDR3 length: 13 amino acids. The ends were cut back, 5 bases at V and 5 bases at J, with 10 bases in the middle. Germline V gene lookup returns CDR1 SEHNR and CDR2 FQNEAQ (reference sequence). The CDR3 bases that were read are TGTGCCAGCAGCCGTACGGGGAACAATGAG. Protein product: CASSRTGNNE. The complete CDR3 protein is CASSRTGNNEQFF.

A word on this clone: With the read ending 3 residues before the CDR3 end, the germline J gene is used to fill in that end. This rearrangement joins TRBV29-1 to TRBJ1-4; 7 bases agree with TRBD1. J gave up 10 bases and V 5 bases, and 7 bases lay outside the gene matches. The germline V gene encodes CDR1 SQVTM and CDR2 ANQGSEA. The CDR3 totals 12 residues. CDR3: CSVQTGASKLFF. The sequenced CDR3 bases are TGCAGCGTTCAAACAGGGGCCTCAAAA.

In regard to this clone: The CDR3 extends 3 residues past the end of the read, so its final part is completed from the germline J gene. The rearrangement uses TRBV6-1 and TRBJ2-7; D may be TRBD2 (5 bases). Germline V gene lookup returns CDR1 MNHNS and CDR2 SASEGT. V lost 2 bases, J lost 1 base, and 15 bases lay in between. CDR3 length: 16 amino acids. This CDR3 is CASSELLRRGSYEQYF. The covered CDR3 bases are TGTGCCAGCAGTGAACTTCTTCGGCGCGGGTCCTACGAG.

Worth noting for this clone: The CDR3 end falls 3 residues outside the read, so it is completed with the germline J gene. The chain couples TRBV20-1 to TRBJ1-4; TRBD1 matches at 8 bases. The V and J ends lost 3 bases and 4 bases, in that order; junction bases with no gene match: 4. The CDR3 contains 14 residues. The germline CDR1 and CDR2 sequences are DFQATT and SNEGSKA (reference sequence). CDR3 DNA (partial): TGCAGTGCTAGCAGGGGGCCGATTAATGAAAAA. Its protein is CSASRGPINEK. The CDR3 reads in full as CSASRGPINEKLFF.

Comments on this clone: Read sequence stops 3 residues before the CDR3 end, and the germline J gene provides the missing end. The J gene is TRBJ1-4, the V gene TRBV6-2 or TRBV6-3; 12 bases agree with TRBD1. The CDR3 is 16 amino acids. The J segment lost 2 bases and the V segment lost 7 bases, leaving 5 bases of the junction unmatched. Germline V gene sequence: CDR1 MNHEY, CDR2 SVGEGT. CDR3 amino acids: CASTWDRGHTNEKLFF. The sequenced CDR3 bases are TGTGCCAGCACCTGGGACAGGGGGCATACTAATGAAAAA.

Points on this clone: The read comes to an end 3 residues before the CDR3 does, leaving the germline J gene to fill in the end. The chain links TRBV10-3 to TRBJ2-1; 11 nucleotides line up with TRBD2. Germline V gene data show CDR1 as ENHRY and CDR2 as SYGVKD. CDR3 size: 15 residues. The ends lost 9 bases at V and 0 bases at J; junction bases unmatched: 4. The CDR3 region is CAITSGSNSYNEQFF. The CDR3 DNA, read in part, is TGTGCCATAACTAGCGGGAGCAACTCCTACAATGAG.

In regard to this clone: The observed sequence ends 3 residues before the CDR3 terminus, with the missing tail filled in from the germline J gene. The gene calls are TRBV20-1 and TRBJ2-3; 7 positions match TRBD2. Looked up from germline, CDR1 is DFQATT and CDR2 is SNEGSKA (reference sequence). J gave up 0 bases and V 4 bases, and 7 bases lay outside the gene matches. This CDR3 is 15 amino acids long. The DNA read from the CDR3 is TGCAGTGCTACCCTCTGGCGGGGGAGCACAGATACG. Translation gives CSATLWRGSTDT. The entire CDR3 is CSATLWRGSTDTQYF.